The clone carrying this TCR beta chain was detected a few times. Its specificity is not known. CDR1 and CDR2 from the germline V gene are SGHKS and YYEKEE (reference sequence). This CDR3 comprises 14 residues. With 0 bases removed from V and 8 bases from J, the gap between germline ends came to 14 bases. The data stem from a study of cytomegalovirus exposure and HLA in healthy donors. Study in general: HLA-typed donors contributed approximately 86 million unique TCRs, which were held in an early data release.

Overall study results and limits: Per a prior analysis, the majority of TCR beta V segments were productive roughly 90% or roughly 30% of the time. The study dropped some indistinguishable V segments, TRBV6-2 and TRBV6-3 among them.

With 60 Vbeta and 13 Jbeta primers, the PCR was carried out. Using immunoSEQ multiplex PCR, the repertoire was profiled, and TCRdb retains in-frame clones only, with some absent. Among around 80,000 clones listed, around 68% were seen once. Material: PBMCs. The sequence was obtained from a man aged 35 to 55 in good health and CMV-seropositive. This chain connects TRBV5-5 to TRBJ1-2; D gene uncertain. CDR3 coding DNA: TGTGCCAGCAGCTTGGGAGTGGGCGCGGGGGGCTACACCTTC. Amino acid sequence: CASSLGVGAGGYTF. The complete variable domain, with remaining parts taken from reference TRBV5-5 and TRBJ1-2, reads DAGVTQSPTHLIKTRGQQVTLRCSPISGHKSVSWYQQVLGQGPQFIFQYYEKEERGRGNFPDRFSARQFPNYSSELNVNALLLGDSALYLCASSLGVGAGGYTFGSGTRLTVV.